This is a list of T cell receptor beta chains from one sample in a study of T cell changes during pregnancy in multiple sclerosis. This table comes from immunoSEQ multiplex PCR, and its TCRdb copy is limited to in-frame clones, with some not included. Here the sample spans around 92,000 clones, about 94% being singletons. The sequenced sample was peripheral blood, obtained in the third trimester of pregnancy. Receptors were obtained from a female donor with multiple sclerosis, enrolled in a pregnancy study. The CDR3 runs from the conserved cysteine through the conserved F or W. Each record gives: CDR3 protein, CDR3 DNA, clone size, V gene, J gene, D gene. The D gene is left open where the match is weak. Clone size is shown for a subset of rows, as once, few, many or a class of expanded clone.

CDR3 protein: CASSLFGTGYGEQFF
CDR3 DNA: TGTGCCAGCAGCTTATTCGGGACAGGGTACGGTGAGCAGTTCTTC
clone size: -
V gene: TRBV7-6
J gene: TRBJ2-1
D gene: TRBD1

CDR3 protein: CASSLESRLAGIHEQYF
CDR3 DNA: TGTGCCAGCAGCTTAGAAAGTAGACTAGCGGGAATACACGAGCAGTACTTC
clone size: few
V gene: TRBV13
J gene: TRBJ2-7
D gene: TRBD2

CDR3 protein: CASSNVAGGGETQYF
CDR3 DNA: TGCGCCAGCAGCAACGTAGCGGGAGGAGGAGAGACCCAGTACTTC
clone size: -
V gene: TRBV4-1
J gene: TRBJ2-5
D gene: TRBD2

CDR3 protein: CASSVEPGKDYEQYF
CDR3 DNA: TGTGCCAGCAGCGTAGAGCCAGGGAAGGACTACGAGCAGTACTTC
clone size: -
V gene: TRBV9
J gene: TRBJ2-7
D gene: -

CDR3 protein: CASREDRPNYGYTF
CDR3 DNA: TGTGCCAGCAGGGAGGACAGACCTAACTATGGCTACACCTTC
clone size: -
V gene: TRBV6-5
J gene: TRBJ1-2
D gene: -

CDR3 protein: CASSFEFRRTGHETQYF
CDR3 DNA: TGTGCCAGCAGTTTCGAGTTTCGAAGGACAGGCCACGAGACCCAGTACTTC
clone size: -
V gene: TRBV27
J gene: TRBJ2-5
D gene: TRBD1

CDR3 protein: CASSLPYSNQPQHF
CDR3 DNA: TGTGCCAGCAGTTTGCCCTATAGCAATCAGCCCCAGCATTTT
clone size: -
V gene: TRBV28
J gene: TRBJ1-5
D gene: -

CDR3 protein: CASSVDRGNIQYF
CDR3 DNA: TGTGCCAGCAGTGTGGACAGGGGAAACATTCAGTACTTC
clone size: -
V gene: TRBV6-5
J gene: TRBJ2-4
D gene: TRBD1

CDR3 protein: CASSMGQGRSNQPQHF
CDR3 DNA: TGTGCCAGTAGTATGGGACAGGGGCGCAGCAATCAGCCCCAGCATTTT
clone size: once
V gene: TRBV19
J gene: TRBJ1-5
D gene: TRBD1

CDR3 protein: CASSRTSGSKNEQFF
CDR3 DNA: TGCGCCAGCAGCCGGACTAGCGGGAGTAAAAATGAGCAGTTCTTC
clone size: -
V gene: TRBV5-1
J gene: TRBJ2-1
D gene: TRBD2

CDR3 protein: CASSYPGTWDYEQYF
CDR3 DNA: TGTGCCAGCAGCTATCCAGGGACTTGGGACTACGAGCAGTACTTC
clone size: -
V gene: TRBV7-9
J gene: TRBJ2-7
D gene: -

CDR3 protein: CASSLDAGTNTEAFF
CDR3 DNA: TGTGCCAGCAGCTTAGATGCGGGGACGAACACTGAAGCTTTCTTT
clone size: -
V gene: TRBV7-9
J gene: TRBJ1-1
D gene: -

CDR3 protein: CASSQTGGPREQYF
CDR3 DNA: TGTGCCAGCTCCCAGACGGGAGGACCGCGGGAGCAGTACTTC
clone size: -
V gene: TRBV2
J gene: TRBJ2-7
D gene: TRBD2

CDR3 protein: CASSLGGGNTEAFF
CDR3 DNA: TGTGCCAGCAGCCTCGGCGGGGGAAACACTGAAGCTTTCTTT
clone size: -
V gene: TRBV4-2
J gene: TRBJ1-1
D gene: -